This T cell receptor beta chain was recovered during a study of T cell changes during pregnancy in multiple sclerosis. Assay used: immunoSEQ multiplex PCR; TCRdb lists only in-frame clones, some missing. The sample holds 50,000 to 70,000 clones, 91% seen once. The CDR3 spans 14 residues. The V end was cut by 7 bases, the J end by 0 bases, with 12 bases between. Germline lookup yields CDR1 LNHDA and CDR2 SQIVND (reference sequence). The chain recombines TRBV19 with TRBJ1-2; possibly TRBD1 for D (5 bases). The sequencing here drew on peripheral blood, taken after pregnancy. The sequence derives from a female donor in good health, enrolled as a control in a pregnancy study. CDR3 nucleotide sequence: TGTGCCAGTACCGAACGACAGACTAACTATGGCTACACCTTC. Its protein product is CASTERQTNYGYTF.